This TCR beta chain was documented in a study of radiation and T cells in renal cell carcinoma. Regarding time point: baseline pretreatment blood. Treatment indicated: 15 Gy SBRT to primary tumor, nephrectomy 4 weeks later. Note on this clone: Antigen unknown.

This table comes from immunoSEQ multiplex PCR, and its TCRdb copy is limited to in-frame clones, with some not included. The table has approximately 150,000 clones, roughly 85% seen once; the top ten hold around a quarter. The CDR3 has 15 residues. Germline CDR1 is MNHEY and CDR2 is SVGAGI. J lost 5 bases, V lost 5 bases, and 10 bases had no gene match. Whole-study results and caveats: In blood, top tumor clones expanded by 2 weeks, shrinking by 4.

This receptor was identified in a woman between 45 and 60 years old with renal cell carcinoma. The chain links TRBV6-5 to TRBJ1-2, with TRBD1 matching 8 bases. Sequencing was performed on blood, taken from a patient whose treatment included radiotherapy and nephrectomy. CDR3 sequence (DNA): TGTGCCAGCAGTCAGGGGGCCGGGACAGCTTATGGCTACACCTTC. Its translation: CASSQGAGTAYGYTF.